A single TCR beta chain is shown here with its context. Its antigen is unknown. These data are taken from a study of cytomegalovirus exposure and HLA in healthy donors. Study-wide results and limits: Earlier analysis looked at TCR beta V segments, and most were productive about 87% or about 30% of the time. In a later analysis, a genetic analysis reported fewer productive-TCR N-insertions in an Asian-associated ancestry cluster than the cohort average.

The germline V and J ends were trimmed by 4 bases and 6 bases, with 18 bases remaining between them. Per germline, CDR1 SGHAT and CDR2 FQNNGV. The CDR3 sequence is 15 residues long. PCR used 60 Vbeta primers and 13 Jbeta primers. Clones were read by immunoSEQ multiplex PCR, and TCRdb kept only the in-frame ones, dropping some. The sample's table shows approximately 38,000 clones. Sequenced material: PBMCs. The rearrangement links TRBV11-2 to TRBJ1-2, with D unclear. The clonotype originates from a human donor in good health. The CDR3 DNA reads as TGTGCCAGCAGCTCGCTCTGGCGGGGTAAACATGGCTACACCTTC. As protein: CASSSLWRGKHGYTF.